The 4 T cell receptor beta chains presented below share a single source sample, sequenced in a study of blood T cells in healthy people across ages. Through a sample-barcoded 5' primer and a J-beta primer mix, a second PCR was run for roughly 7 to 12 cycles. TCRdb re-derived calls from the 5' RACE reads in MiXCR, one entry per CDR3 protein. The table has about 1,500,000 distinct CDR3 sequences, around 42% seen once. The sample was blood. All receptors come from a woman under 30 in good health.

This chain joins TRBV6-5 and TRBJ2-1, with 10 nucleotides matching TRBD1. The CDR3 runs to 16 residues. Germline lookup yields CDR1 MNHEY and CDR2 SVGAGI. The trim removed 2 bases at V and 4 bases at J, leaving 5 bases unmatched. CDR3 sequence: CASSYDDRGLYNEQFF. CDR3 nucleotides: TGTGCCAGCAGTTACGACGACAGGGGGCTGTACAATGAGCAGTTCTTC.

This chain's CDR3 is CSARESGQAYSPYQEAQYF. CDR3 DNA sequence: TGCAGTGCTAGAGAATCGGGACAGGCTTACTCACCGTACCAAGAGGCCCAGTACTTC. The chain carries TRBV20-1 and TRBJ2-7; 8 bases line up with TRBD1. The length of the CDR3 is 19 residues. V lost 0 bases to trimming and J lost 10 bases; unmatched junction nucleotides: 26. Germline-derived CDR1 and CDR2 are DFQATT and SNEGSKA (reference sequence).

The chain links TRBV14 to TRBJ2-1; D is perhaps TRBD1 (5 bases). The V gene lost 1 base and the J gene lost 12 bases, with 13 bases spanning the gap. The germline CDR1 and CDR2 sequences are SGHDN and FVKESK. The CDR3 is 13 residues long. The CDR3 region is CASSQARAHRQFF. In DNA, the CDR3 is TGTGCCAGCAGCCAAGCCAGGGCTCACAGGCAGTTCTTC.

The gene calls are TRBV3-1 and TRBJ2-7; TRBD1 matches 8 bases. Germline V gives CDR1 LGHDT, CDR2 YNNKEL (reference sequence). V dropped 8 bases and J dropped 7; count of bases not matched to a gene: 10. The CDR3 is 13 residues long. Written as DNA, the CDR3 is TGTGCCAGCGGTGGCAGGGGGCAAGGGGAGCAGTACTTC. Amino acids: CASGGRGQGEQYF.